The entry below describes one T cell receptor (beta chain). These data belong to a study of blood T cell repertoires in COVID-19. About the research overall: The origin of the acute and convalescent COVID-19 samples was the United States, Italy and Spain.

Profiling relied on immunoSEQ multiplex PCR, and the TCRdb table lists in-frame clones only, not all of them. Counted here are 300,000 to 500,000 clones, over 75% occurring once; the ten biggest clones make up roughly 2%. Material: PBMCs or T cells enriched from blood (not recorded which). This clonotype originated in a woman in her 40s with acute COVID-19.

The CDR3 DNA reads TGTGCCAGCGGGGGGAAGGGGAATCAGCCCCAGCATTTT. The encoded protein is CASGGKGNQPQHF. The chain has TRBV6-5 and TRBJ1-5; D may be TRBD1 (5 bases). Trimming stripped 8 bases from V and 4 bases from J, with 12 bases between. CDR3 length: 13 amino acids. Germline loops: CDR1 MNHEY, CDR2 SVGAGI.